Detailed here is one T cell receptor (beta chain). Antigen unknown. There are 13 residues in the CDR3. V lost 2 bases and J 3 bases, leaving 8 bases between the germline ends. The V gene's germline CDR1 is LGHNA and CDR2 YNFKEQ. The data derive from a study of T-cell memory formation after mild COVID-19. Study results and caveats: Contracting CD4+ clones lay largely in CM and EM, with CD8+ ones residing in EMRA. In pre-infection memory, a portion of responding clones appeared, which suggested that cross-reactive memory joined.

Each CDR3 protein is one row after TCRdb ran MiXCR on the 5' RACE reads. The repertoire holds about 110,000 distinct CDR3 sequences, with about 18% as singletons. This receptor was obtained from a man between 18 and 35 years old who had mild COVID-19 (a few samples of this study predate the infection). Cell type and time point are not known. Sequencing was done on a sample of PBMCs or a T cell subset sorted from them (not recorded which). This chain uses TRBV4-2 with TRBJ2-7, with D unclear. CDR3 in amino acids: CASSQPADYEQYF. Written as DNA, the CDR3 is TGTGCCAGCAGCCAACCGGCCGACTACGAGCAGTACTTC.